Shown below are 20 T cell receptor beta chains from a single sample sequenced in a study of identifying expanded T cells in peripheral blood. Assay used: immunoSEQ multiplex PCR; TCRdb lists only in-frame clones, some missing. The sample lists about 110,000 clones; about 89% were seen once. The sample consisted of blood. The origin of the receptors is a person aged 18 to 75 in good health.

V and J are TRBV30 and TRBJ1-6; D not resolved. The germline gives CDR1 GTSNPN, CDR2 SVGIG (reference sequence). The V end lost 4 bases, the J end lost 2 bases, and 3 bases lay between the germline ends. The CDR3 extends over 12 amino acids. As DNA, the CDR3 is TGTGCCTGGACAGCCTATAATTCACCCCTCCACTTT. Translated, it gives CAWTAYNSPLHF.

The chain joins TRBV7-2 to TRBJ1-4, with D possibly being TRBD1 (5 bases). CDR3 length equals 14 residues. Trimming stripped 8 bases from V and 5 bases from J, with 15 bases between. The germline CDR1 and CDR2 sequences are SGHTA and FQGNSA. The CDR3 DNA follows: TGTGCCAGCGTCGTCTCACCAGGGAATGAAAAACTGTTTTTT. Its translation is CASVVSPGNEKLFF.

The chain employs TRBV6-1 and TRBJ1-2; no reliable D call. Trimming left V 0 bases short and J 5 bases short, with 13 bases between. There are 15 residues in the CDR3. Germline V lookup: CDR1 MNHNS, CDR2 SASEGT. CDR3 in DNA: TGTGCCAGCAGTGAAGCTCGGATTGGTCCTTATGGCTACACCTTC. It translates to CASSEARIGPYGYTF.

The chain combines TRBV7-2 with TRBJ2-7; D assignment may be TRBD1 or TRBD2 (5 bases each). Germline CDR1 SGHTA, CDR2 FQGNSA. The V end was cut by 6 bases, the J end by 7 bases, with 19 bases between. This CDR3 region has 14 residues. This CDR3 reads CASSQDSRSGEQYF. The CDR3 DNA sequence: TGTGCCAGCAGTCAAGACAGCCGCTCGGGGGAGCAGTACTTC.

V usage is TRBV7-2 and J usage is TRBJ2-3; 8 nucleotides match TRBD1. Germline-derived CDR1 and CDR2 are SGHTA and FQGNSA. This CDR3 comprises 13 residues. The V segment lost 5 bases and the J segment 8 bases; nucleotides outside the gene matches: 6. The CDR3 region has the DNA TGTGCCAGCAGCAGTGACAGGGGACGTACGCAGTATTTT. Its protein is CASSSDRGRTQYF.

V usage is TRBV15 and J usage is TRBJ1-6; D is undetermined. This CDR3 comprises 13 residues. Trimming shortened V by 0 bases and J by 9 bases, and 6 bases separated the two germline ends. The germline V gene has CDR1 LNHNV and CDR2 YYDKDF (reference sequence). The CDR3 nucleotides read TGTGCCACCAGCAGAGATCCGGGTTCACCCCTCCACTTT. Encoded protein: CATSRDPGSPLHF.

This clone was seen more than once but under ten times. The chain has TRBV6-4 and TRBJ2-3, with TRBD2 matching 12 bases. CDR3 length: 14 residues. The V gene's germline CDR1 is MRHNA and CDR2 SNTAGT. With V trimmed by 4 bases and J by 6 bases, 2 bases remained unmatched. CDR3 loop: CASSASGGADTQYF. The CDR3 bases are TGTGCCAGCAGTGCTAGCGGGGGGGCCGATACGCAGTATTTT.

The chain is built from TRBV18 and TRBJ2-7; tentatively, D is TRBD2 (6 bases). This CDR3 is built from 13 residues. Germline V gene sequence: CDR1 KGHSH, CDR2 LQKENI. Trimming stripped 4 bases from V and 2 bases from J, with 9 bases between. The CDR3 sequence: CASSLGLPYEQYF. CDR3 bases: TGTGCCAGCTCACTGGGACTCCCCTACGAGCAGTACTTC.

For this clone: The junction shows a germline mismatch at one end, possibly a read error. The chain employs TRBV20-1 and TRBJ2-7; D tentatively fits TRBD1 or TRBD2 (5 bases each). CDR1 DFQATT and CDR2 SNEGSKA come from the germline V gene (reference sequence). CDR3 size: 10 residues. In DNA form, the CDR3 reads TGCAGTGCTAGAGGGGGCCGAGGGGACTTC. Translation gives CSARGGRGDF.

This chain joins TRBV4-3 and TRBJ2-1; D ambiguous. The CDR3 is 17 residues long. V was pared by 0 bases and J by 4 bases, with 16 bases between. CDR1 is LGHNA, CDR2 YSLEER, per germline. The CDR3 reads CASSQDFSSIGYNEQFF. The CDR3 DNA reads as TGCGCCAGCAGCCAAGATTTCAGCTCTATTGGGTACAATGAGCAGTTCTTC.

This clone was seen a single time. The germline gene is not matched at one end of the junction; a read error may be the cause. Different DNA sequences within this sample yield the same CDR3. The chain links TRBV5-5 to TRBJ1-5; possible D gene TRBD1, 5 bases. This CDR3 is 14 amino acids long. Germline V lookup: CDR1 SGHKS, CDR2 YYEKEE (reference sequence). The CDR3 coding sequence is TGTGCTAGCAGCTTGGTTGGGGGAGATCAGCCCCAGCATTTT. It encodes CASSLVGGDQPQHF.

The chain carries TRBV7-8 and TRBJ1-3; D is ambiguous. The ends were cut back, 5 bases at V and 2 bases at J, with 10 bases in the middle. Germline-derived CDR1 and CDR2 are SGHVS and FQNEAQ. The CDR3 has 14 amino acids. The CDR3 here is CASSPRGTGNTIYF. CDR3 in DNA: TGTGCCAGCAGCCCGCGGGGAACTGGAAACACCATATATTTT.

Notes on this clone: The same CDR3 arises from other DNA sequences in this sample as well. The CDR3 reads CASSRQADYEQYF. In DNA form, the CDR3 reads TGTGCCAGTAGCCGACAGGCGGACTACGAGCAGTACTTC. The chain has TRBV19 and TRBJ2-7, with D possibly TRBD1 on 6 matching bases. Germline V gene data show CDR1 as LNHDA and CDR2 as SQIVND (reference sequence). V was cut by 6 bases and J by 3 bases, with 12 bases left in between. The length of the CDR3 is 13 residues.

The CDR3 nucleotides read TGCGCCAGCAGCTTATGGCCACCGGGACAGGGGGACTACAATGAGCAGTTCTTC. It codes for CASSLWPPGQGDYNEQFF. V and J are TRBV5-1 and TRBJ2-1; TRBD1 agrees at 11 bases. From germline, CDR1 is SGHRS and CDR2 YFSETQ. This CDR3 is 18 amino acids long. With V trimmed by 2 bases and J by 3 bases, 10 bases remained unmatched. Combining the CDR3 with reference TRBV5-1 and TRBJ2-1 gives the whole variable domain KAGVTQTPRYLIKTRGQQVTLSCSPISGHRSVSWYQQTPGQGLQFLFEYFSETQRNKGNFPGRFSGRQFSNSRSEMNVSTLELGDSALYLCASSLWPPGQGDYNEQFFGPGTRLTVL.

CDR3 amino acids: CASSANPYDWGYEQYF. CDR3 in DNA: TGTGCCAGCAGTGCGAACCCCTACGACTGGGGCTACGAGCAGTACTTC. The rearrangement joins TRBV6-1 to TRBJ2-7; D is uncertain. The V end was cut by 4 bases, the J end by 3 bases, with 19 bases between. The CDR3 is made up of 16 amino acids. CDR1 is MNHNS and CDR2 is SASEGT in the germline V gene.

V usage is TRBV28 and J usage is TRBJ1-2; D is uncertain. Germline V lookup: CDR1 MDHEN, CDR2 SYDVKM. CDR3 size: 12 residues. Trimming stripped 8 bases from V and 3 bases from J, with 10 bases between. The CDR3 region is CASLAGDYGYTF. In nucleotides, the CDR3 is TGTGCCAGCCTAGCCGGGGACTATGGCTACACCTTC.

In DNA form, the CDR3 reads TGTGCCAGCAGTTCCCTCGGGGGGGGAGATACGCAGTATTTT. This gives the protein CASSSLGGGDTQYF. V usage is TRBV6-5 and J usage is TRBJ2-3; 8 bases are a match to TRBD2. This CDR3 contains 14 residues. J lost 5 bases, V lost 4 bases, and 5 bases had no gene match. CDR1 is MNHEY, CDR2 SVGAGI, per germline.

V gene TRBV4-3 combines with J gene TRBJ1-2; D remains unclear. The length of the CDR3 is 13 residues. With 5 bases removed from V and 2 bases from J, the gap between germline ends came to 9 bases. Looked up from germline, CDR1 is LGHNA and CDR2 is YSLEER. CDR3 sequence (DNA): TGCGCCAGCAGCGAGTACCTGAACTATGGCTACACCTTC. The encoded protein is CASSEYLNYGYTF.

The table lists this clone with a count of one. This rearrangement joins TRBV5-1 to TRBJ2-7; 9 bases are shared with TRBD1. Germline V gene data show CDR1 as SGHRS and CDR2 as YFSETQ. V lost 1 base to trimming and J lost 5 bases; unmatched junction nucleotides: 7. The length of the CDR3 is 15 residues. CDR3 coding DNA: TGCGCCAGCAGCTTGTTTGGGACAGGGCTCAACGAGCAGTACTTC. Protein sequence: CASSLFGTGLNEQYF.

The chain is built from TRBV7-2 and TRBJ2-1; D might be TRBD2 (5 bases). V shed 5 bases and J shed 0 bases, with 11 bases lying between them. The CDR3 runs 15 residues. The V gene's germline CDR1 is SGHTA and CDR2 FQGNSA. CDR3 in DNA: TGTGCCAGCAGCCCCGGGGTGCCCTCCTACAATGAGCAGTTCTTC. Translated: CASSPGVPSYNEQFF.